The next 16 T cell receptor beta chains were all read from a single sample in a study of control samples from healthy donors and cancer patients. The data were produced by immunoSEQ multiplex PCR, yet TCRdb's version contains in-frame clones alone and is incomplete. This table has over 70,000 clones, less than 90% appearing once. Material: PBMCs. These receptors originate from a woman aged 50 to 60 with colorectal cancer.

The chain couples TRBV6-4 to TRBJ2-1; D gene unclear. The CDR3 spans 15 residues. Germline V CDR1 and CDR2: MRHNA, SNTAGT. Trimming stripped 0 bases from V and 5 bases from J, with 11 bases between. CDR3 nucleotide sequence: TGTGCCAGCAGTGACTCGTTGAGATCCCACAATGAGCAGTTCTTC. This translates into CASSDSLRSHNEQFF.

The chain is built from TRBV15 and TRBJ2-3; 7 nucleotides line up with TRBD1. Germline assignment: CDR1 LNHNV and CDR2 YYDKDF (reference sequence). The CDR3 is made up of 14 amino acids. J lost 6 bases, V lost 5 bases, and 8 bases had no gene match. This chain's CDR3 is CATSLLDRVDTQYF. For the CDR3, the DNA is TGTGCCACCAGCTTATTAGACAGGGTGGATACGCAGTATTTT.

The CDR3 region has the DNA TGTGCCAGTAGGGGCAGGGGGCCGGCTTTCTTT. This codes for CASRGRGPAFF. The chain joins TRBV19 to TRBJ1-1; 8 bases match TRBD1. This CDR3 has 11 amino acids. Germline loops: CDR1 LNHDA, CDR2 SQIVND (reference sequence). With V trimmed by 6 bases and J by 11 bases, 5 bases remained unmatched.

This chain connects TRBV5-1 to TRBJ2-1, with D possibly matching TRBD1 (5 bases). CDR1 SGHRS and CDR2 YFSETQ come from the germline V gene. V lost 0 bases and J lost 15, with 10 bases in between. The CDR3 sequence is 11 residues long. DNA of the CDR3: TGCGCCAGCAGCTTGGAGGGGAATTGGTTCTTC. It translates to CASSLEGNWFF. Combining the CDR3 with reference TRBV5-1 and TRBJ2-1 gives the whole variable domain KAGVTQTPRYLIKTRGQQVTLSCSPISGHRSVSWYQQTPGQGLQFLFEYFSETQRNKGNFPGRFSGRQFSNSRSEMNVSTLELGDSALYLCASSLEGNWFFGPGTRLTVL.

The chain recombines TRBV12-5 with TRBJ1-6; no clear D gene. V was shortened by 4 bases and J by 6 bases, with 4 bases between the two germline ends. The CDR3 is made up of 12 amino acids. The germline V gene encodes CDR1 LGHNT and CDR2 FRNRAP. CDR3 protein: CASGWSNSPLHF. The CDR3 bases are TGTGCTAGTGGTTGGTCTAATTCACCCCTCCACTTT.

The chain links TRBV12-5 to TRBJ1-1; possibly TRBD1 for D (5 bases). Trimming cost V 3 bases and J 0 bases, with 14 bases left between them. The CDR3 loop spans 16 amino acids. Per germline, CDR1 LGHNT and CDR2 FRNRAP. Written as DNA, the CDR3 is TGTGCTAGTGGTTTCTCGGGGGGGATATTGAACACTGAAGCTTTCTTT. It specifies CASGFSGGILNTEAFF. Full variable domain (outside the CDR3, taken from reference TRBV12-5 and TRBJ1-1): DARVTQTPRHKVTEMGQEVTMRCQPILGHNTVFWYRQTMMQGLELLAYFRNRAPLDDSGMPKDRFSAEMPDATLATLKIQPSEPRDSAVYFCASGFSGGILNTEAFFGQGTRLTVV.

The V and J genes are TRBV5-4 and TRBJ1-2; 7 nucleotides match TRBD1. From germline, CDR1 is SGHNT and CDR2 YYREEE (reference sequence). The CDR3 has 14 amino acids. V lost 0 bases to trimming and J lost 8 bases; unmatched junction nucleotides: 7. CDR3 loop: CASSLDRGVGGYTF. CDR3 nucleotides: TGTGCCAGCAGCTTGGACAGGGGCGTTGGAGGCTACACCTTC.

The chain is built from TRBV5-1 and TRBJ2-3; TRBD2 agrees at 12 bases. V was pared by 3 bases and J by 6 bases, with 11 bases of the junction left unmatched. The CDR3 loop spans 17 amino acids. Looked up from germline, CDR1 is SGHRS and CDR2 is YFSETQ. CDR3 nucleotides: TGCGCCAGCAGCTCGGGCACTAGCGGGGGGCCTACGGATACGCAGTATTTT. This encodes CASSSGTSGGPTDTQYF.

This clone has a single count. Other DNA sequences in the same sample also yield this CDR3. V is TRBV27 and J is TRBJ1-6; TRBD1 matches 7 bases. The CDR3 runs 15 residues. Trimming at V came to 0 bases and at J to 6 bases, leaving 2 bases not matched to a gene. CDR1 and CDR2 from the germline V gene are MNHEY and SMNVEV (reference sequence). In DNA, the CDR3 is TGTGCCAGCAGTTTATCCCGACAGGGTAATTCACCCCTCCACTTT. It translates to CASSLSRQGNSPLHF.

The genes are TRBV5-1 and TRBJ2-7; perhaps D is TRBD1 or TRBD2 (5 bases each). V lost 3 bases and J lost 2, with 12 bases in between. Germline V gene data show CDR1 as SGHRS and CDR2 as YFSETQ. CDR3 length: 14 amino acids. The chain's CDR3 is CASSSLRDPYEQYV. CDR3 DNA: TGCGCCAGCAGCTCCCTAAGGGACCCCTACGAGCAGTACGTC.

V usage is TRBV2 and J usage is TRBJ1-1; TRBD1 matches 8 bases. CDR1 is SNHLY and CDR2 is FYNNEI in the germline V gene. The CDR3 contains 15 residues. V was clipped by 5 bases and J by 5 bases; unmatched bases: 10. The CDR3 loop reads CASSPRTGRETEAFF. CDR3 coding DNA: TGTGCCAGCAGTCCAAGGACAGGGCGGGAGACTGAAGCTTTCTTT.

V is TRBV5-5 and J is TRBJ1-2, with 8 bases that match TRBD1. This CDR3 is 14 amino acids long. V shed 4 bases, J shed 3 bases, and the junction held 5 bases outside the gene matches. Germline loops: CDR1 SGHKS, CDR2 YYEKEE (reference sequence). In DNA form, the CDR3 reads TGTGCCAGCAGCCGGACAGGGTTTGACTATGGCTACACCTTC. Protein product: CASSRTGFDYGYTF.

The chain joins TRBV5-8 to TRBJ1-5; 8 positions match TRBD1. CDR3 length: 14 amino acids. From germline, CDR1 is SGHTS and CDR2 YDEGEE. Trimming at V came to 2 bases and at J to 6 bases, leaving 4 bases not matched to a gene. CDR3 residues: CASSFGTGGQPQHF. DNA for the CDR3: TGTGCCAGCAGCTTTGGTACAGGGGGTCAGCCCCAGCATTTT.

The rearrangement links TRBV11-3 to TRBJ1-2, with D possibly matching TRBD1 (5 bases). Germline V gene sequence: CDR1 SGHNT, CDR2 YENEEA. CDR3 size: 17 residues. V was trimmed by 5 bases and J by 8 bases, leaving 27 bases between them. The chain's CDR3 is CASSPEGLKSMGLGYTF. CDR3 nucleotides: TGTGCCAGCAGCCCCGAAGGACTGAAGTCAATGGGACTCGGCTACACCTTC.

The rearrangement joins TRBV15 to TRBJ2-3; D gene uncertain. This CDR3 is built from 14 residues. Germline CDR1 is LNHNV and CDR2 is YYDKDF (reference sequence). The V end lost 3 bases, the J end lost 4 bases, and 11 bases lay between the germline ends. CDR3: CATSRRGSADTQYF. CDR3 coding DNA: TGTGCCACCAGCAGGCGTGGTTCGGCAGATACGCAGTATTTT.

This chain links TRBV7-8 with TRBJ2-5; D not certain. V was trimmed by 0 bases and J by 7 bases, leaving 27 bases between them. This CDR3 is built from 19 residues. CDR1 and CDR2 from the germline V gene are SGHVS and FQNEAQ. CDR3 nucleotides: TGTGCCAGCAGCTTAGCTCCTCCATATAACCGACATAGCTCGGCGACCCAGTACTTC. Protein: CASSLAPPYNRHSSATQYF.